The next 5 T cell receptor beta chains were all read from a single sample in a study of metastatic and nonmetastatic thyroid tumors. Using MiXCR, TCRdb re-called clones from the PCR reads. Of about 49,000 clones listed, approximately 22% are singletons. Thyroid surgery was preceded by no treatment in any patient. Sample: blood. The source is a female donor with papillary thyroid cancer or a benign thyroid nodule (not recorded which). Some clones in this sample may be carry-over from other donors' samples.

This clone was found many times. The CDR3 bases are TGTGCCAGCAGTTACGACCGACTAGCGACTGCCTACGAGCAGTACTTC. It encodes CASSYDRLATAYEQYF. The chain links TRBV13 to TRBJ2-7; TRBD2 matches 8 bases. Looked up from germline, CDR1 is PRHDT and CDR2 is FYEKMQ (reference sequence). CDR3 length: 16 amino acids. V was pared by 6 bases and J by 2 bases, with 12 bases of the junction left unmatched.

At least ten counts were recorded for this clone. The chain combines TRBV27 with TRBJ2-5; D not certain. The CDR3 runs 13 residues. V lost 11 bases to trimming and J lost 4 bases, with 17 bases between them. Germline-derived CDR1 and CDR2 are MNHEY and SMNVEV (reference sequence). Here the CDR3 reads CAEFPEVSETQYF. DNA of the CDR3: TGTGCCGAGTTCCCCGAGGTCTCAGAGACCCAGTACTTC.

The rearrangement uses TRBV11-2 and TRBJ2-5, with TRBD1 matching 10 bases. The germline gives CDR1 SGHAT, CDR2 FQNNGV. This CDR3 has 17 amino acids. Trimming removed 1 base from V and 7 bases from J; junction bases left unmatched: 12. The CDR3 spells CASSLVHRTGGTVTQYF. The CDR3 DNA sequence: TGTGCCAGCAGCTTAGTCCACCGGACAGGGGGGACGGTGACCCAGTACTTC. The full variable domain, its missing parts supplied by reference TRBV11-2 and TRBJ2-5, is EAGVAQSPRYKIIEKRQSVAFWCNPISGHATLYWYQQILGQGPKLLIQFQNNGVVDDSQLPKDRFSAERLKGVDSTLKIQPAKLEDSAVYLCASSLVHRTGGTVTQYFGPGTRLLVL.

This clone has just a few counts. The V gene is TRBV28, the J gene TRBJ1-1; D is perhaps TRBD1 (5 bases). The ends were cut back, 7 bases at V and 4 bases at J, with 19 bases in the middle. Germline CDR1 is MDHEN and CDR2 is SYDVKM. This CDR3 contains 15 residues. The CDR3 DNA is TGTGCCAGCATGGGGGGGGGTGTTGGACCCACTGAAGCTTTCTTT. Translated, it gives CASMGGGVGPTEAFF. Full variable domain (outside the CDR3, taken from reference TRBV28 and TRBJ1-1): DVKVTQSSRYLVKRTGEKVFLECVQDMDHENMFWYRQDPGLGLRLIYFSYDVKMKEKGDIPEGYSVSREKKERFSLILESASTNQTSMYLCASMGGGVGPTEAFFGQGTRLTVV.

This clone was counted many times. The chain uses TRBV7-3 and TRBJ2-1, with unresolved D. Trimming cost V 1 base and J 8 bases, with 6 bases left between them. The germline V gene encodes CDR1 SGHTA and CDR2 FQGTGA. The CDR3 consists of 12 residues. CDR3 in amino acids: CASSLISDEQFF. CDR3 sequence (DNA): TGTGCCAGCAGCTTAATATCGGATGAGCAGTTCTTC.